These 21 T cell receptor beta chains were sequenced from one sample in a study of T cell changes during pregnancy in multiple sclerosis. The repertoire was sequenced with immunoSEQ multiplex PCR; TCRdb's copy has only in-frame clones and lacks some. The sample carries just under 65,000 clones, around 96% recorded once. The input for sequencing was CD8+ T cells from peripheral blood mononuclear cells, taken after pregnancy. The receptors here all came from a female donor with multiple sclerosis, enrolled in a pregnancy study.

V and J are TRBV13 and TRBJ2-2; a weak D match, TRBD2 (6 bases). The V gene lost 5 bases and the J gene lost 7 bases, with 20 bases spanning the gap. Looked up from germline, CDR1 is PRHDT and CDR2 is FYEKMQ (reference sequence). The CDR3 runs 16 residues. This CDR3 reads CASSQGSGSNFGELFF. The CDR3 region has the DNA TGTGCCAGCAGCCAGGGTTCCGGGAGTAATTTCGGGGAGCTGTTTTTT.

The CDR3 reads CASSVEGTGATNGYTF. For the CDR3, the DNA is TGTGCCAGCAGCGTAGAGGGGACAGGGGCGACAAATGGCTACACCTTC. This sequence joins TRBV9 and TRBJ1-2; 10 positions agree with TRBD1. From germline, CDR1 is SGDLS and CDR2 YYNGEE. V lost 0 bases and J lost 6; bases outside the gene matches: 8. The CDR3 runs 16 residues.

This chain links TRBV7-9 with TRBJ2-1; 7 nucleotides line up with TRBD2. The CDR3 has 16 amino acids. Trimming cost V 5 bases and J 9 bases; bases outside gene matches: 16. CDR1 and CDR2 (germline): SEHNR, FQNEAQ (reference sequence). This CDR3 reads CASSPSREGPFSEQFF. Written as DNA, the CDR3 is TGTGCCAGCAGCCCCTCGAGGGAGGGCCCGTTTAGTGAGCAGTTCTTC. The entire variable domain, with the rest obtained from reference TRBV7-9 and TRBJ2-1, is as follows: DTGVSQNPRHKITKRGQNVTFRCDPISEHNRLYWYRQTLGQGPEFLTYFQNEAQLEKSRLLSDRFSAERPKGSFSTLEIQRTEQGDSAMYLCASSPSREGPFSEQFFGPGTRLTVL.

The chain is built from TRBV19 and TRBJ2-7; 9 bases fit TRBD1. Germline loops: CDR1 LNHDA, CDR2 SQIVND (reference sequence). V was pared by 3 bases and J by 3 bases, with 6 bases of the junction left unmatched. This CDR3 comprises 15 residues. CDR3 coding DNA: TGTGCCAGTAGTATGGGGACAGGGAAGGTCTACGAGCAGTACTTC. It translates to CASSMGTGKVYEQYF.

The V gene is TRBV28, the J gene TRBJ2-7; the match to TRBD1 covers 8 bases. CDR3 size: 15 residues. Germline CDR1 and CDR2: MDHEN and SYDVKM. The V segment lost 4 bases and the J segment 0 bases; nucleotides outside the gene matches: 5. The CDR3 loop reads CASSSLDRVSYEQYF. The CDR3 DNA sequence: TGTGCCAGCAGTTCACTGGACAGGGTCTCCTACGAGCAGTACTTC.

The rearrangement joins TRBV5-6 to TRBJ2-1, with 7 bases that match TRBD1. CDR1 is SGHDT, CDR2 YYEEEE, per germline. With 4 bases clipped from V and 0 bases from J, the junction kept 10 bases outside the gene matches. The CDR3 is 17 amino acids. CDR3 sequence reads: CASSKERDRVSYNEQFF. Here the CDR3 DNA reads TGTGCCAGCAGCAAGGAACGCGACAGGGTCTCCTACAATGAGCAGTTCTTC. Full variable domain (rest looked up from reference TRBV5-6 and TRBJ2-1): DAGVTQSPTHLIKTRGQQVTLRCSPKSGHDTVSWYQQALGQGPQFIFQYYEEEERQRGNFPDRFSGHQFPNYSSELNVNALLLGDSALYLCASSKERDRVSYNEQFFGPGTRLTVL.

The rearrangement links TRBV6-5 to TRBJ2-2; D unclear. Germline V gene lookup returns CDR1 MNHEY and CDR2 SVGAGI. The CDR3 runs to 11 residues. V was trimmed by 2 bases and J by 7 bases, leaving 2 bases between them. CDR3 in DNA: TGTGCCAGCAGTTACCTCGGGGAGCTGTTTTTT. This sequence encodes CASSYLGELFF.

Here the CDR3 reads CASSPVTSGSQETQYF. The CDR3 DNA reads as TGTGCCAGCAGCCCCGTGACTAGCGGCTCTCAAGAGACCCAGTACTTC. V is TRBV7-2 and J is TRBJ2-5; TRBD2 matches at 9 bases. CDR1 and CDR2 (germline): SGHTA, FQGNSA. The CDR3 is 16 amino acids. Trimming cost V 5 bases and J 2 bases; bases outside gene matches: 9.

V and J are TRBV27 and TRBJ2-7, with D possibly TRBD1 on 5 matching bases. The CDR3 consists of 14 residues. Trimming left V 1 base short and J 2 bases short, with 9 bases between. Germline CDR1 is MNHEY and CDR2 is SMNVEV (reference sequence). CDR3 nucleotide sequence: TGTGCCAGCAGTTTATGGCAGGGCCCCTACGAGCAGTACTTC. It is translated as CASSLWQGPYEQYF.

The chain links TRBV5-6 to TRBJ2-5; 8 bases are a match to TRBD1. The J call is doubtful: the DNA matches TRBJ2-7 better. The V gene's germline CDR1 is SGHDT and CDR2 YYEEEE. This CDR3 spans 16 amino acids. In nucleotides, the CDR3 is TGTGCCAGCAGCCCAGCGACAGGGGAACTGTCCTACGAGCAGTACTTC. Protein sequence: CASSPATGELSYEQYF.

The chain joins TRBV30 to TRBJ2-1; 9 bases fit TRBD2. The CDR3 length is 14 residues. Trimming cost V 0 bases and J 6 bases; bases outside gene matches: 3. Germline-derived CDR1 and CDR2 are GTSNPN and SVGIG (reference sequence). The CDR3 loop is CAWSVGLASNEQFF. The CDR3 region has the DNA TGTGCCTGGAGTGTAGGACTAGCGTCCAATGAGCAGTTCTTC.

The chain employs TRBV27 and TRBJ2-3; unclear D gene. CDR1 and CDR2 (germline): MNHEY, SMNVEV (reference sequence). V gave up 5 bases and J gave up 2 bases, with 5 bases separating them. The CDR3 spans 12 residues. This CDR3 is CASSPNTDTQYF. CDR3 in DNA: TGTGCCAGCAGTCCAAACACAGATACGCAGTATTTT.

The chain has TRBV13 and TRBJ2-6; D perhaps matches TRBD2 (6 bases). Germline CDR1 reads PRHDT; CDR2 reads FYEKMQ (reference sequence). The CDR3 extends over 20 amino acids. V was clipped by 5 bases and J by 0 bases, with 23 bases between them. The chain's CDR3 is CASSEARRSEGSSGANVLTF. As DNA, the CDR3 is TGTGCCAGCAGCGAAGCCCGGAGGTCGGAGGGAAGCTCTGGGGCCAACGTCCTGACTTTC.

The chain joins TRBV27 to TRBJ2-3; no definite D call. Per the germline V gene, CDR1 is MNHEY and CDR2 is SMNVEV (reference sequence). Trimming cost V 7 bases and J 0 bases, with 11 bases left between them. The CDR3 is made up of 14 amino acids. The CDR3 loop reads CASKSLSSTDTQYF. CDR3 coding DNA: TGTGCCAGCAAGAGCCTGTCTAGCACAGATACGCAGTATTTT.

The V call is TRBV27, the J call TRBJ2-7; D is unclear. V was clipped by 0 bases and J by 4 bases, with 7 bases between them. CDR1 and CDR2 (germline): MNHEY, SMNVEV (reference sequence). This CDR3 is 13 amino acids long. The CDR3 sequence is CASSLSNTYEQYF. CDR3 in DNA: TGTGCCAGCAGTTTATCTAACACATACGAGCAGTACTTC.

This clone was recorded once. The rearrangement uses TRBV4-1 and TRBJ2-7, with 11 bases fitting TRBD2. Germline V gene lookup returns CDR1 MGHRA and CDR2 YSYEKL. J lost 1 base, V lost 0 bases, and 2 bases had no gene match. The CDR3 spans 16 residues. CDR3 DNA: TGCGCCAGCAGCCAAGATAGCGGGAGGGGTTCCTACGAGCAGTACTTC. This encodes CASSQDSGRGSYEQYF.

The rearrangement joins TRBV4-1 to TRBJ1-1; the D gene is possibly TRBD1 (5 bases). The CDR3 sequence is 15 residues long. V lost 0 bases and J 2 bases, leaving 10 bases between the germline ends. Germline V gene sequence: CDR1 MGHRA, CDR2 YSYEKL. CDR3 sequence (DNA): TGCGCCAGCAGCCAAGATATAGGGGAAAACACTGAAGCTTTCTTT. Its translation is CASSQDIGENTEAFF.

V is TRBV28 and J is TRBJ1-2, with no clear D. Germline CDR1 is MDHEN and CDR2 is SYDVKM. This CDR3 is built from 16 residues. V dropped 5 bases and J dropped 3 bases, with 19 bases sitting between them. The CDR3 sequence: CASSRKSDRRDYGYTF. The CDR3 region has the DNA TGTGCCAGCAGTCGAAAGTCAGATCGGCGGGACTATGGCTACACCTTC.

The chain employs TRBV27 and TRBJ1-2; weak D call: TRBD1 (5 bases). Germline lookup yields CDR1 MNHEY and CDR2 SMNVEV (reference sequence). This CDR3 spans 14 amino acids. V dropped 1 base and J dropped 6 bases, with 12 bases sitting between them. The CDR3 DNA is TGTGCCAGCAGTTTATTGGGACCGGGGGATGGCTACACCTTC. Protein sequence: CASSLLGPGDGYTF.

This clone was seen just once. This chain uses TRBV30 with TRBJ2-1; the D gene is possibly TRBD2 (6 bases). CDR3 length equals 15 residues. Per germline, CDR1 GTSNPN and CDR2 SVGIG (reference sequence). V was shortened by 0 bases and J by 8 bases, with 17 bases between the two germline ends. DNA for the CDR3: TGTGCCTGGAGTGTAGGGGCGGACCCGGGGGATGAGCAGTTCTTC. Protein product: CAWSVGADPGDEQFF. Together with reference TRBV30 and TRBJ2-1, the CDR3 gives the full variable domain: SQTIHQWPATLVQPVGSPLSLECTVEGTSNPNLYWYRQAAGRGLQLLFYSVGIGQISSEVPQNLSASRPQDRQFILSSKKLLLSDSGFYLCAWSVGADPGDEQFFGPGTRLTVL.

The V and J genes are TRBV30 and TRBJ1-2; TRBD1 matches at 7 bases. The CDR3 spans 13 residues. From germline, CDR1 is GTSNPN and CDR2 SVGIG (reference sequence). V lost 7 bases, J lost 6 bases, and 11 bases stayed unmatched. For the CDR3, the DNA is TGTGCCTACTCCTCAGGGGGAGGAGATGGCTACACCTTC. It yields the protein CAYSSGGGDGYTF.